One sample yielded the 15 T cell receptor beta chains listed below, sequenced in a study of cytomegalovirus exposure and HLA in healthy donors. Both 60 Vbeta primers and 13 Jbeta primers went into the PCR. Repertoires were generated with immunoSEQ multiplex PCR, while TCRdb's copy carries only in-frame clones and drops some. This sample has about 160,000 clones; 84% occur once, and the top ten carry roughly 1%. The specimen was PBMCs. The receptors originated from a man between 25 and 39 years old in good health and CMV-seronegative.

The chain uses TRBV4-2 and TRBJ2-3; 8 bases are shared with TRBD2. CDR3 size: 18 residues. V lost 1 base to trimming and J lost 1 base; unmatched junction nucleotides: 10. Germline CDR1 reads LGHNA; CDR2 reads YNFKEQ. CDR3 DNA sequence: TGTGCCAGCAGCCAAGGCGTTTTTACGACTAGCGGCACAGATACGCAGTATTTT. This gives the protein CASSQGVFTTSGTDTQYF.

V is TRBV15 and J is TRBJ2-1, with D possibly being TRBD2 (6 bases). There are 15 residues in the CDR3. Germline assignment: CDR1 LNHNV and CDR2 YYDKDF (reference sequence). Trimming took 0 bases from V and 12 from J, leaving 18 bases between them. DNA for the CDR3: TGTGCCACCAGCAGAGATCCGGGACTGAGAGGTTTGCAGTTCTTC. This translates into CATSRDPGLRGLQFF.

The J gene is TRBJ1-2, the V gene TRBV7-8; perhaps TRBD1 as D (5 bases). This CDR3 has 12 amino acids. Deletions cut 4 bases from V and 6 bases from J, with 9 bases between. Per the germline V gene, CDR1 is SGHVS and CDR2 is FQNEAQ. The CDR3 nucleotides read TGTGCCAGCAGCTCGCAGGGAAATGGCTACACCTTC. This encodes CASSSQGNGYTF.

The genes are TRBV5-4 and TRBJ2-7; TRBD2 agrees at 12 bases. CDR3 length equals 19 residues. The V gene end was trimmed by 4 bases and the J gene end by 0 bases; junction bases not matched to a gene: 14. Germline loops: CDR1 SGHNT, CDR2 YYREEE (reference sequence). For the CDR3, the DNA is TGTGCCAGCAGCCCCCGTGGCGCCAGACTAGCGGGAGCCTCCTACGAGCAGTACTTC. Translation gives CASSPRGARLAGASYEQYF.

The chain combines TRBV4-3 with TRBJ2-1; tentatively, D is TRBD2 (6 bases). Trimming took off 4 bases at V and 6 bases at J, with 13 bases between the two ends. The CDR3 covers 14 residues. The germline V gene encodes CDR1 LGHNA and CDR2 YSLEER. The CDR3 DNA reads TGCGCCAGCAGCCCCTACCTGGGGGGCAATGAGCAGTTCTTC. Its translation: CASSPYLGGNEQFF.

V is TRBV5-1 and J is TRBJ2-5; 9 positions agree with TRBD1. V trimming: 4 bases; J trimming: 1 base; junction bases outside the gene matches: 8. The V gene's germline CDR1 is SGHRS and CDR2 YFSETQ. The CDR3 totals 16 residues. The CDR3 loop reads CASSPRPTGGQETQYF. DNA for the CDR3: TGCGCCAGCAGCCCCAGACCGACAGGGGGCCAAGAGACCCAGTACTTC.

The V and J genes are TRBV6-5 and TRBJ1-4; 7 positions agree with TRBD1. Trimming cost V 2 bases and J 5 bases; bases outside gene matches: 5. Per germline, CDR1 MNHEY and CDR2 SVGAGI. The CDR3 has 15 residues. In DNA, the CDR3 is TGTGCCAGCAGTTACCGTGGGACAGACAATGAAAAACTGTTTTTT. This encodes CASSYRGTDNEKLFF.

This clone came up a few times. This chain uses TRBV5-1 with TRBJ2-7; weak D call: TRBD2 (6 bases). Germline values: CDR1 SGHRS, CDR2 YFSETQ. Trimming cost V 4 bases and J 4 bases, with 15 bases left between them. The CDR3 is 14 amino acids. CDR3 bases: TGCGCCAGCAGCGCCGCCGGGGGAGCATACGAGCAGTACTTC. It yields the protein CASSAAGGAYEQYF.

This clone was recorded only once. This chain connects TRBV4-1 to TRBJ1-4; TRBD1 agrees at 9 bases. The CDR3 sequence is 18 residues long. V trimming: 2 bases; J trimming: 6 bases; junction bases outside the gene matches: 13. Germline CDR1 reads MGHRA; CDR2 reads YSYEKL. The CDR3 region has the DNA TGCGCCAGCAGCCAACCCCGGGACAGGGTGGGTTTGGATGAAAAACTGTTTTTT. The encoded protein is CASSQPRDRVGLDEKLFF.

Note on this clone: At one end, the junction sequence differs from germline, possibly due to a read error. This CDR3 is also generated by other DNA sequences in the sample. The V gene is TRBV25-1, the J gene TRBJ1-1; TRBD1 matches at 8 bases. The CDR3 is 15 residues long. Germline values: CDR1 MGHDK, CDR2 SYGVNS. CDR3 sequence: CASSERTGIGTEAFF. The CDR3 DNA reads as TGTGCCAGCAGTGAACGGACAGGGATCGGCACTGAAGCCTTCTTT.

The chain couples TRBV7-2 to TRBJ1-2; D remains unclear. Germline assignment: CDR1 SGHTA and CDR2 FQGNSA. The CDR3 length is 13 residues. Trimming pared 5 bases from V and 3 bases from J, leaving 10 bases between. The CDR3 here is CASSVEVDYGYTF. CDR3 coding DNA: TGTGCCAGCAGCGTAGAAGTAGACTATGGCTACACCTTC.

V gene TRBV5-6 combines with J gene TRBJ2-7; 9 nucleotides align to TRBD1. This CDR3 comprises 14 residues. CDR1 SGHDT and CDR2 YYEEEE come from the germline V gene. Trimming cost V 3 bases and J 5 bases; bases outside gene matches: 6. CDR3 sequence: CASSSRDRVHEQYF. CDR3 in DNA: TGTGCCAGCAGCTCCCGGGACAGGGTCCACGAGCAGTACTTC.

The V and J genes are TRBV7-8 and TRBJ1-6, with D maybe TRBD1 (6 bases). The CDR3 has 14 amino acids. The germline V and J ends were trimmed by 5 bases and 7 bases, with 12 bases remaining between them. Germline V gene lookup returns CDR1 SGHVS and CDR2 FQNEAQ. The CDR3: CASSPGGANSPLHF. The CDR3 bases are TGTGCCAGCAGCCCGGGGGGGGCGAATTCACCCCTCCACTTT.

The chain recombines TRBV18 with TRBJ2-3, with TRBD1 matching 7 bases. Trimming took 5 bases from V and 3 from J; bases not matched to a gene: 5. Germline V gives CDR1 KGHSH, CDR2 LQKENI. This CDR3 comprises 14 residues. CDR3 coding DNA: TGTGCCAGCTCAAGACAGGGATCTACAGATACGCAGTATTTT. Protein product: CASSRQGSTDTQYF.

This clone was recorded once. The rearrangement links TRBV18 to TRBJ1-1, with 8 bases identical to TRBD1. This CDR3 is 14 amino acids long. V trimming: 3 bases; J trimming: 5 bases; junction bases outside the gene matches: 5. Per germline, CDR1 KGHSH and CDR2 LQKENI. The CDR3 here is CASSPQQGGTEAFF. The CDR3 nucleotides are TGTGCCAGCTCACCGCAACAGGGGGGTACTGAAGCTTTCTTT.